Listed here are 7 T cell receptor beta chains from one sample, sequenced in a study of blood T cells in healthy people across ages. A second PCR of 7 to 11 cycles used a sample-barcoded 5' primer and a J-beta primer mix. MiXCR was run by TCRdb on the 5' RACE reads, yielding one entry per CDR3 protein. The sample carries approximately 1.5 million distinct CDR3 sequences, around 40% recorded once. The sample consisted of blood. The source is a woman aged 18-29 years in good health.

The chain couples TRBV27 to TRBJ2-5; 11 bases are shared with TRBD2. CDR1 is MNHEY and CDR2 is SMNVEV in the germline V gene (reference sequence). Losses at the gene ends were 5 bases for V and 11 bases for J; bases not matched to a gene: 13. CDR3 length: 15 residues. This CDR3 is CASSPRTSGYHEQYF. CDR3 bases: TGTGCCAGCAGTCCACGGACTAGCGGGTACCATGAGCAGTACTTC.

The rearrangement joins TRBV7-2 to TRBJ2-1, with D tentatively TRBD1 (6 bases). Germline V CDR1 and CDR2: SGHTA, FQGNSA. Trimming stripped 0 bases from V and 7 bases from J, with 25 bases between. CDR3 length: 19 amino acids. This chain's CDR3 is CASSLARATGGTSRNEQFF. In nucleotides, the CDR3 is TGTGCCAGCAGCTTAGCGCGTGCTACGGGTGGGACAAGTCGAAATGAGCAGTTCTTC.

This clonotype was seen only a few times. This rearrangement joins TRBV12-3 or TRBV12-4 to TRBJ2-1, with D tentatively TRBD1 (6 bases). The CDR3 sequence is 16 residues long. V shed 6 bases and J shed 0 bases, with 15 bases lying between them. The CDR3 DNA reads TGTGCCAGCAGCGCTAGCAGGGGAAGCTCCTACAATGAGCAGTTCTTC. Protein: CASSASRGSSYNEQFF.

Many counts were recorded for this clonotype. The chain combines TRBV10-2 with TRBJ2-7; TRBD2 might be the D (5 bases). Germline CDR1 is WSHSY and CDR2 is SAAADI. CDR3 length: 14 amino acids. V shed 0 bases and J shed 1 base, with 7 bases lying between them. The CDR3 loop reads CASSESRVSYEQYF. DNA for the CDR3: TGCGCCAGCAGTGAGTCGCGGGTTTCCTACGAGCAGTACTTC.

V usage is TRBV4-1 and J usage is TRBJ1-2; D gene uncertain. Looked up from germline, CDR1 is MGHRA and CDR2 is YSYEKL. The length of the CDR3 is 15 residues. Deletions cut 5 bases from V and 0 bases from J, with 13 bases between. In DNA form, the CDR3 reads TGCGCCAGCAGCACCTCGGACGTGACTAACTATGGCTACACCTTC. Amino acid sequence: CASSTSDVTNYGYTF.

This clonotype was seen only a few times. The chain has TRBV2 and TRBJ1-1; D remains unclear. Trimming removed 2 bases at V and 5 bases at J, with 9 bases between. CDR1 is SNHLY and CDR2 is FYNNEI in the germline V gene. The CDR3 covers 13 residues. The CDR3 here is CASSEPRDTEAFF. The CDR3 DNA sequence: TGTGCCAGCAGTGAACCTAGGGATACTGAAGCTTTCTTT.

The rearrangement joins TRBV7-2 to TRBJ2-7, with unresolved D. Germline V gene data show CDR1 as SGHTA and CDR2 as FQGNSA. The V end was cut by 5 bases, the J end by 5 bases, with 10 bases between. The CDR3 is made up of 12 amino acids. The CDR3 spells CASSQFVHEQYF. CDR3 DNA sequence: TGTGCCAGCAGCCAATTTGTCCACGAGCAGTACTTC.